These T cell receptor beta chains were read from a single sample in a study of cytomegalovirus exposure and HLA in healthy donors. TCRdb's copy holds only in-frame clones and misses some; the assay was immunoSEQ multiplex PCR. The sample includes over 100,000 clones, approximately 90% of them seen just once. Material: PBMCs. These receptors were taken from a woman between 18 and 29 years old in good health and CMV-seropositive. Each CDR3 is given with its conserved first and last residue. A D gene is named only where the DNA matches it firmly. Clone size is stated in some rows and not others, as once, few, many or a class when expanded.

>.|TRBV7-8|TRBJ1-6|.|15
CASSWRRWLNSPLHF
TGTGCCAGCAGCTGGAGGCGCTGGCTTAATTCACCCCTCCACTTT
>.|TRBV6-1|TRBJ2-5|TRBD2|15
CASTPEGLAGETQYF
TGTGCCAGCACTCCCGAGGGACTAGCGGGGGAGACCCAGTACTTC
>.|TRBV7-9|TRBJ2-5|TRBD2|14
CASSLGLRNETQYF
TGTGCCAGCAGCTTGGGACTACGTAACGAGACCCAGTACTTC
>.|TRBV9|TRBJ2-3|.|17
CASSPWLEDGELDTQYF
TGTGCCAGCAGCCCCTGGCTGGAGGACGGGGAGTTAGATACGCAGTATTTT
>.|TRBV5-4|TRBJ2-3|.|13
CASSRRQEDTQYF
TGTGCCAGCAGCCGAAGACAAGAAGATACGCAGTATTTT
>.|TRBV2|TRBJ2-5|.|14
CASGRPGGQETQYF
TGTGCCAGCGGGAGGCCCGGGGGCCAAGAGACCCAGTACTTC
>.|TRBV14|TRBJ2-7|.|14
CASSQDRSGGEQYF
TGTGCCAGCAGCCAAGACCGGTCGGGTGGCGAGCAGTACTTC
>.|TRBV28|TRBJ1-1|.|12
CASSLFSREAFF
TGTGCCAGCAGTTTATTCTCGCGGGAAGCTTTCTTT
>.|TRBV7-8|TRBJ2-1|.|15
CASSPSVSSYNEQFF
TGTGCCAGCAGCCCCAGCGTCAGCTCCTACAATGAGCAGTTCTTC
>.|TRBV6-1|TRBJ2-2|.|15
CASSESTGFSGELFF
TGTGCCAGCAGTGAGAGTACAGGTTTTTCCGGGGAGCTGTTTTTT
>once|TRBV27|TRBJ1-1|.|16
CASSLSAGSISTEAFF
TGTGCCAGCAGTTTATCGGCAGGGTCAATCAGCACTGAAGCTTTCTTT
>.|TRBV27|TRBJ2-2|.|15
CASSPIGSGTGELFF
TGTGCCAGCAGCCCTATCGGGAGTGGCACCGGGGAGCTGTTTTTT
>.|TRBV6-4|TRBJ2-5|.|13
CAMEVGGQETQYF
TGTGCCATGGAGGTAGGGGGACAAGAGACCCAGTACTTC
>.|TRBV7-9|TRBJ2-7|.|14
CASSPGMAPHEQYF
TGTGCCAGCAGCCCAGGGATGGCCCCCCACGAGCAGTACTTC
>.|TRBV25-1|TRBJ2-3|TRBD1|16
CASSPRPERGPDTQYF
TGTGCCAGCAGTCCCCGACCCGAAAGGGGGCCAGATACGCAGTATTTT
>.|TRBV9|TRBJ2-7|TRBD2|14
CASSAGTSVYEQYF
TGTGCCAGCAGCGCCGGGACTAGCGTCTACGAGCAGTACTTC
>.|TRBV7-3|TRBJ2-7|.|13
CASSLNLAGEQYF
TGTGCCAGCAGCTTAAACCTAGCCGGGGAGCAGTACTTC
>.|TRBV23-1|TRBJ2-7|.|15
CASSQSGQDYYEQYF
TGCGCCAGCAGTCAATCTGGACAGGACTACTACGAGCAGTACTTC
>.|TRBV6-5|TRBJ1-1|TRBD1|14
CASTPTGLHTEAFF
TGTGCCAGCACCCCGACAGGGTTGCACACTGAAGCTTTCTTT
>.|TRBV7-9|TRBJ1-2|.|19
CASSTKKSSLTRVLVGYTF
TGTGCCAGCAGCACTAAGAAGTCAAGTTTAACTAGGGTTTTGGTAGGCTACACCTTC
>.|TRBV30|TRBJ1-5|TRBD1|13
CAWSTGEEQPQHF
TGTGCCTGGAGTACAGGGGAGGAGCAGCCCCAGCATTTT
>.|TRBV28|TRBJ2-7|TRBD1|18
CASSWTGPGLLMAYEQYF
TGTGCCAGCAGTTGGACAGGGCCGGGATTGTTGATGGCCTACGAGCAGTACTTC
>.|TRBV13|TRBJ2-5|TRBD2|17
CASSLVSGGGDQETQYF
TGTGCCAGCAGCTTAGTAAGCGGGGGGGGAGACCAAGAGACCCAGTACTTC
>.|TRBV2|TRBJ1-2|.|13
CASSLTGNYGYTF
TGTGCCAGCAGTCTCACAGGGAACTATGGCTACACCTTC
>.|TRBV6-5|TRBJ1-1|TRBD1|14
CASSRGQGGTEAFF
TGTGCCAGCAGCCGGGGACAGGGAGGCACTGAAGCTTTCTTT
>.|TRBV10-3|TRBJ2-5|TRBD1|15
CAISEAEQGATTQYF
TGTGCCATCAGTGAGGCGGAACAGGGGGCAACGACCCAGTACTTC
>once|TRBV5-8|TRBJ2-3|.|14
CASSGGRGTDTQYF
TGTGCCAGCAGCGGCGGTAGGGGGACAGATACGCAGTATTTT
>.|TRBV4-1|TRBJ1-1|.|11
CASSQGGEAFF
TGCGCCAGCAGCCAAGGAGGAGAAGCTTTCTTT
>.|TRBV19|TRBJ2-3|.|15
CASSIGGGSTDTQYF
TGTGCCAGTAGTATAGGGGGAGGTAGCACAGATACGCAGTATTTT
>.|TRBV9|TRBJ1-5|.|16
CASSSSPPQAQQPQHF
TGTGCCAGCAGCTCCAGCCCCCCCCAGGCCCAACAGCCCCAGCATTTT
>.|TRBV7-9|TRBJ1-2|.|15
CASSYLVGTPYGYTF
TGTGCCAGCAGCTACCTGGTGGGGACACCCTATGGCTACACCTTC
>.|TRBV6-5|TRBJ1-2|TRBD1|15
CASSYDGGGIYGYTF
TGTGCCAGCAGTTACGATGGAGGGGGCATCTATGGCTACACCTTC
>.|TRBV30|TRBJ2-2|TRBD2|16
CALWTSGVPNTGELFF
TGTGCCTTATGGACTAGCGGGGTCCCGAACACCGGGGAGCTGTTTTTT
>.|TRBV7-9|TRBJ2-1|TRBD2|16
CASSLRPGLREGEQFF
TGTGCCAGCAGCTTACGACCGGGACTTAGGGAGGGTGAGCAGTTCTTC
>.|TRBV4-3|TRBJ1-4|.|16
CASSQNTGPFNEKLFF
TGCGCCAGCAGCCAAAACACAGGTCCCTTTAATGAAAAACTGTTTTTT
>.|TRBV29-1|TRBJ2-2|TRBD2|15
CSVRSGGANTGELFF
TGCAGCGTTCGTAGCGGGGGCGCGAACACCGGGGAGCTGTTTTTT
>.|TRBV4-2|TRBJ2-1|.|14
CASSQEDSYNEQFF
TGTGCCAGCAGCCAAGAAGACAGTTACAATGAGCAGTTCTTC
>.|TRBV30|TRBJ1-1|.|13
CAWSRQANTEAFF
TGTGCCTGGAGTAGACAGGCGAACACTGAAGCTTTCTTT
>.|TRBV7-3|TRBJ1-1|.|13
CASSSDGGTEAFF
TGTGCCAGCAGCTCCGATGGAGGCACTGAAGCTTTCTTT
>.|TRBV10-3|TRBJ1-2|.|16
CAISESRTEANYGYTF
TGTGCCATCAGTGAGTCGAGGACAGAGGCTAACTATGGCTACACCTTC
>.|TRBV11-2|TRBJ2-7|.|13
CASSFPGLAEQYF
TGTGCCAGCAGCTTCCCGGGATTGGCCGAGCAGTACTTC
>once|TRBV27|TRBJ2-7|TRBD1|15
CASSLYGTGAYEQYF
TGTGCCAGCTCACTTTACGGGACAGGAGCCTACGAGCAGTACTTC
>few|TRBV6-1|TRBJ2-7|TRBD2|15
CASRELAGGSYEQYF
TGTGCCAGCAGGGAACTAGCGGGAGGGTCCTACGAGCAGTACTTC
>.|TRBV2|TRBJ1-6|TRBD1|14
CASSGQGVNSPLHF
TGTGCCAGCAGTGGACAGGGGGTTAATTCACCCCTCCACTTT
>.|TRBV7-9|TRBJ2-7|.|11
CASSREYEQYF
TGTGCCAGCAGCCGGGAGTACGAGCAGTACTTC
>.|TRBV18|TRBJ2-7|TRBD1|16
CASSPKSGQGAYEQYF
TGTGCCAGCTCACCAAAATCGGGACAGGGGGCTTACGAGCAGTACTTC
>.|TRBV2|TRBJ1-4|.|15
CASTRNGREGEKLFF
TGTGCCAGCACTAGAAACGGCAGGGAAGGGGAAAAACTGTTTTTT
>.|TRBV2|TRBJ2-1|TRBD1|15
CASRVGTGGVGEQFF
TGTGCCAGCAGGGTTGGGACAGGGGGGGTGGGTGAGCAGTTCTTC
>.|TRBV18|TRBJ1-5|.|13
CASSETVNQPQHF
TGTGCCAGCTCGGAGACAGTAAATCAGCCCCAGCATTTT
>.|TRBV9|TRBJ1-2|.|13
CASSVSGNYGYTF
TGTGCCAGCAGCGTATCCGGTAACTATGGCTACACCTTC
>once|TRBV5-1|TRBJ2-5|.|15
CASSWGWGVQETQYF
TGCGCCAGCAGCTGGGGATGGGGCGTGCAAGAGACCCAGTACTTC
>.|TRBV5-4|TRBJ2-7|.|13
CASSWGAGVEQYF
TGTGCCAGCAGCTGGGGGGCGGGGGTCGAGCAGTACTTC